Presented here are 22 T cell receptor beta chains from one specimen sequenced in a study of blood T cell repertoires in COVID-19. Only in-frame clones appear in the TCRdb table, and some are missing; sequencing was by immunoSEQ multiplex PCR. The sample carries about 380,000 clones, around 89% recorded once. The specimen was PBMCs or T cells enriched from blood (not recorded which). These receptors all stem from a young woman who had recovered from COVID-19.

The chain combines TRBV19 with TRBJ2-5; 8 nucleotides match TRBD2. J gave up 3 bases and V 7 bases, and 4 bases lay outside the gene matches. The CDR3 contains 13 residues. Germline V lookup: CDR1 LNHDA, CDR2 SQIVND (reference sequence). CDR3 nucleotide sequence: TGTGCCAGTATACGGGGGGGGGAAGAGACCCAGTACTTC. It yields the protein CASIRGGEETQYF.

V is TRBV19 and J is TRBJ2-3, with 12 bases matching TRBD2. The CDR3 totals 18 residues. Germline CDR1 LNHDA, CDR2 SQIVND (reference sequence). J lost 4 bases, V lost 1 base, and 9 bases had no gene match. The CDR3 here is CASSIGRLLAGGSDTQYF. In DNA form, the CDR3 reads TGTGCCAGTAGTATAGGCCGCTTACTAGCGGGGGGTTCAGATACGCAGTATTTT.

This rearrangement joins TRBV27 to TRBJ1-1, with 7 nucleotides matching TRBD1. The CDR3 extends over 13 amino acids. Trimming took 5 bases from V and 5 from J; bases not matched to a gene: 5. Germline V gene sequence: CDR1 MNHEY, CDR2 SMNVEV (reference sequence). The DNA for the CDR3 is TGTGCCAGCAGTATAAACAGGGGAACTGAAGCTTTCTTT. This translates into CASSINRGTEAFF.

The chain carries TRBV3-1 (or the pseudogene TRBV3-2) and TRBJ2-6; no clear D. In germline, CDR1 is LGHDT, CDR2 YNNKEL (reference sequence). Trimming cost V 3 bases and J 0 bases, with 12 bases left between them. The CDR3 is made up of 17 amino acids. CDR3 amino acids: CASSQPASISGANVLTF. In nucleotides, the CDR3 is TGTGCCAGCAGCCAGCCCGCGAGTATCTCTGGGGCCAACGTCCTGACTTTC.

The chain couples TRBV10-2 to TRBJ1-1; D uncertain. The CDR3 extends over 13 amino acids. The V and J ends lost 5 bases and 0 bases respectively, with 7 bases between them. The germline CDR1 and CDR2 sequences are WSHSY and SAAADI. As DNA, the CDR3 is TGCGCCAGCAGTCGAGACATGAACACTGAAGCTTTCTTT. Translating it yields CASSRDMNTEAFF.

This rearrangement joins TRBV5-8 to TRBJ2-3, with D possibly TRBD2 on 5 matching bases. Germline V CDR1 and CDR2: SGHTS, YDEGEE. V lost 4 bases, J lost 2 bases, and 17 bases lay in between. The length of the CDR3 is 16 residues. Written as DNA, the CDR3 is TGTGCCAGCAGCGAATGGACCATGGGAGACACAGATACGCAGTATTTT. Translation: CASSEWTMGDTDTQYF.

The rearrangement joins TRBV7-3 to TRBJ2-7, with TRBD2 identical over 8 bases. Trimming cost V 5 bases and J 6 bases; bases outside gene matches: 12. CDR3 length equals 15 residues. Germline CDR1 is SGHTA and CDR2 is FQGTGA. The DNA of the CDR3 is TGTGCCAGCAGCCCCAGCGGGGGCCCAAGAAGCGAGCAGTACTTC. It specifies CASSPSGGPRSEQYF.

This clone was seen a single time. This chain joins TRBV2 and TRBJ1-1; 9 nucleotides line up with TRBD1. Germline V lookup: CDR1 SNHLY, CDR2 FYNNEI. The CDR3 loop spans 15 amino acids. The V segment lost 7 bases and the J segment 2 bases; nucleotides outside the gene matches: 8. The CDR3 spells CASIISGQGNTEAFF. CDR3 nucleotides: TGTGCCAGCATAATTTCGGGACAGGGAAACACTGAAGCTTTCTTT.

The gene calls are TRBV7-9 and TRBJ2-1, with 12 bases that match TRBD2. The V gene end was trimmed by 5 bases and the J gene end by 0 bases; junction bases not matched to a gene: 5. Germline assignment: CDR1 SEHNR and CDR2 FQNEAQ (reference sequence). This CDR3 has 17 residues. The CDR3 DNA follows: TGTGCCAGCAGCGCAGGACTAGCGGGGAGCTCCTACAATGAGCAGTTCTTC. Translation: CASSAGLAGSSYNEQFF.

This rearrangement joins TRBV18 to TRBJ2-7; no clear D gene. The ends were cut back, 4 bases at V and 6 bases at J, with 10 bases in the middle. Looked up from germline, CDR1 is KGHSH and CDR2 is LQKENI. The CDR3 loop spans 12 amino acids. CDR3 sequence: CASSLSLREQYF. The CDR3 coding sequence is TGTGCCAGCTCACTCTCCCTACGCGAGCAGTACTTC.

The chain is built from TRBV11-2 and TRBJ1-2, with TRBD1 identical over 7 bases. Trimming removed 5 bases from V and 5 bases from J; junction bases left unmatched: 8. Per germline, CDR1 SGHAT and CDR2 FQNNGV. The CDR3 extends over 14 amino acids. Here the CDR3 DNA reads TGTGCCAGCAGCCCCACCGGGACAGCGTATGGCTACACCTTC. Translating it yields CASSPTGTAYGYTF. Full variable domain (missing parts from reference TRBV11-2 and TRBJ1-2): EAGVAQSPRYKIIEKRQSVAFWCNPISGHATLYWYQQILGQGPKLLIQFQNNGVVDDSQLPKDRFSAERLKGVDSTLKIQPAKLEDSAVYLCASSPTGTAYGYTFGSGTRLTVV.

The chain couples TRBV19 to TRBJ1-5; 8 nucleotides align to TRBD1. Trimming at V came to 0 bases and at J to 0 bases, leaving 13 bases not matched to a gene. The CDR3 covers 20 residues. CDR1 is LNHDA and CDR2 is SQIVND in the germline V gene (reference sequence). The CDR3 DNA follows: TGTGCCAGTAGTATAGAGCCATCGGACAGGGCAGCTTATAGCAATCAGCCCCAGCATTTT. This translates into CASSIEPSDRAAYSNQPQHF.

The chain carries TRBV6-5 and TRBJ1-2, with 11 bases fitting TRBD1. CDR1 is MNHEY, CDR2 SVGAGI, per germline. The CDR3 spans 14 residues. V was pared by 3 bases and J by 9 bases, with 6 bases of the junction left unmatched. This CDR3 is CASSYSGQGVRYTF. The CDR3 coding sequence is TGTGCCAGCAGTTATTCGGGACAGGGGGTTCGCTACACCTTC.

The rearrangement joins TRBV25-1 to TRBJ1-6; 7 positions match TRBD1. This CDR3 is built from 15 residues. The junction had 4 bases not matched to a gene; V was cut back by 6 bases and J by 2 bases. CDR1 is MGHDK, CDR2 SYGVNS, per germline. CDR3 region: CASSPGTAYNSPLHF. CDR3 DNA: TGTGCCAGCAGCCCAGGGACAGCCTATAATTCACCCCTCCACTTT.

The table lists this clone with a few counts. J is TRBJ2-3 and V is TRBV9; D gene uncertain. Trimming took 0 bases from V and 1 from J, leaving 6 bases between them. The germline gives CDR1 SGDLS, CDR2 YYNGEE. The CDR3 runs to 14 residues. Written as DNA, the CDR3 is TGTGCCAGCAGCGTAGGGCAGGGCACAGATACGCAGTATTTT. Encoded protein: CASSVGQGTDTQYF.

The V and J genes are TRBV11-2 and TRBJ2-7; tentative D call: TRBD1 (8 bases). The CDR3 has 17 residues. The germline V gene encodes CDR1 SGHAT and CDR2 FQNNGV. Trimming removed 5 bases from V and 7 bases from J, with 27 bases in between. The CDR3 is CASSTRTGRVKDFEQYF. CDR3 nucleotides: TGTGCCAGCAGCACAAGGACAGGGAGGGTTAAAGACTTTGAGCAGTACTTC.

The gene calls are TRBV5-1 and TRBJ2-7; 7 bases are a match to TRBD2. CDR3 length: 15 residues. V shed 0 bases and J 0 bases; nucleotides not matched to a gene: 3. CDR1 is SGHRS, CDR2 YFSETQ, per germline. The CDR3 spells CASSLGKRGSYEQYF. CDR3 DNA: TGCGCCAGCAGCTTGGGGAAGCGGGGCTCCTACGAGCAGTACTTC.

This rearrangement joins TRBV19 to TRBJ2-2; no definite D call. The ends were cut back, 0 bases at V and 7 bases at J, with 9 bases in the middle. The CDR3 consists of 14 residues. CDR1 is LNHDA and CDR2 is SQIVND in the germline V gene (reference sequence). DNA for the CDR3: TGTGCCAGTAGTATAGATGTGAGAGTCGGGGAGCTGTTTTTT. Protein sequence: CASSIDVRVGELFF.

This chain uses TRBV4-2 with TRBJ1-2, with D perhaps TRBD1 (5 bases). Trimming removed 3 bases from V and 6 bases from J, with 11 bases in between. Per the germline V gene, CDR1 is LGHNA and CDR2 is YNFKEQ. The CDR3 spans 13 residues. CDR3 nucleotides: TGTGCCAGCAGCCAGCAGGGTACTGATGGCTACACCTTC. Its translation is CASSQQGTDGYTF.

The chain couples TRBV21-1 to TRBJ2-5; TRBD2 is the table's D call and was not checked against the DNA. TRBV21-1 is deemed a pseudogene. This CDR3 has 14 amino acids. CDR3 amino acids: CASSKVGRGETQYF. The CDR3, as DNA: TGTGCCAGCAGCAAAGTTGGGCGGGGGGAGACCCAGTACTTC.

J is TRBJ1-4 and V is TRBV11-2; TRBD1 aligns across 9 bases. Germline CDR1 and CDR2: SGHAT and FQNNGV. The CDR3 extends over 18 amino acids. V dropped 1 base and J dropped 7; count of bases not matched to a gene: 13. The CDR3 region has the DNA TGTGCCAGCAGCTTAGCGGGACAGGGATTGGTTCGCGGTGAAAAACTGTTTTTT. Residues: CASSLAGQGLVRGEKLFF.

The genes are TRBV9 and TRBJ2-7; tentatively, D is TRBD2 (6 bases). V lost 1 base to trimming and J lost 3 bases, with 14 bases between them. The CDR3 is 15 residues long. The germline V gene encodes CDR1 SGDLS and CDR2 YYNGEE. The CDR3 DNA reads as TGTGCCAGCAGCGTAATGGGTGAGGGAGGCTACGAGCAGTACTTC. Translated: CASSVMGEGGYEQYF.